This TCR beta chain was sequenced for a study of patients and donors after allogeneic stem cell transplantation (dated by TCRdb to about 2020). The cysteine opens and the phenylalanine closes a CDR3 of 18 amino acids. Only the CDR3 region is kept as DNA, spanning 54 bases read in frame from base 1. The germline V and J ends show losses of 6 bases and 0 bases respectively, and no gene match explains 9 bases of the junction. The germline V gene provides CDR1 SNHLY and CDR2 FYNNEI. Concerning this clonotype: The antigen it recognizes is unknown. No qualities accompany the bases; no much larger clone lies one base away.

Library creation used RT-PCR. For sequencing, a NextSeq 550 was employed. TCRdb reran the public reads through fastp at Q25 and MiXCR, keeping productive beta chains. Rows with a matching CDR3 protein are joined into one entry that keeps the most common DNA and genes. Counted in this sample were 150,000 to 200,000 distinct CDR3 sequences; 24% of them appeared once. 25% to 30% of the sample rests with the top ten. Here the chain combines TRBV2 and TRBJ2-3; a stretch of 13 junction bases matches TRBD2. Sequencing was performed on blood, either unsorted or a sorted T cell fraction (not recorded which). This TCR was recovered from a human donor who was either an allogeneic HSCT recipient or a stem cell or donor lymphocyte infusion donor (not recorded which). It is not recorded whose cells these are; they may come from a transplant donor. The DNA sequence reads TGTGCCAGCAGACCCATGAGACTAGCGGGGGGCAGCACAGATACGCAGTATTTT. Its protein is CASRPMRLAGGSTDTQYF.